These 14 T cell receptor beta chains share one sample of origin, sequenced in a study of blood T cell repertoires in COVID-19. Sequencing used immunoSEQ multiplex PCR; TCRdb keeps in-frame clones, though not all of them. Altogether around 370,000 clones are present, about 88% being singletons, with the ten largest covering more than 0.95%. Sequencing was performed on PBMCs or T cells enriched from blood (not recorded which). The source of these receptors is a woman under 30 who had recovered from COVID-19.

J is TRBJ2-7 and V is TRBV19; tentatively, D is TRBD1 (6 bases). The V gene's germline CDR1 is LNHDA and CDR2 SQIVND (reference sequence). The ends were cut back, 5 bases at V and 0 bases at J, with 14 bases in the middle. The CDR3 sequence is 15 residues long. CDR3 DNA sequence: TGTGCCAGTAGTTCCCGGGACACCTACTCCTACGAGCAGTACTTC. It codes for CASSSRDTYSYEQYF.

This clone was seen a few times. The chain joins TRBV30 to TRBJ1-1, with D unclear. The CDR3 is 13 residues long. Trimming took 0 bases from V and 4 from J, leaving 9 bases between them. Per the germline V gene, CDR1 is GTSNPN and CDR2 is SVGIG (reference sequence). The chain's CDR3 is CAWSVFAGTEAFF. The CDR3 nucleotides read TGTGCCTGGAGTGTCTTCGCGGGCACTGAAGCTTTCTTT.

This chain links TRBV30 with TRBJ2-7; 9 bases match TRBD2. V dropped 2 bases and J dropped 3; count of bases not matched to a gene: 5. The germline V gene has CDR1 GTSNPN and CDR2 SVGIG (reference sequence). The CDR3 is 14 amino acids. The CDR3 nucleotides read TGTGCCTGGAGTCGCCTAGCGGGGAGCTACGAGCAGTACTTC. It codes for CAWSRLAGSYEQYF.

The rearrangement links TRBV6-5 to TRBJ2-7, with D hard to call. With 7 bases removed from V and 3 bases from J, the gap between germline ends came to 4 bases. The CDR3 extends over 10 amino acids. Germline V gene sequence: CDR1 MNHEY, CDR2 SVGAGI. The CDR3 sequence is CASNGYEQYF. CDR3 sequence (DNA): TGTGCCAGCAACGGCTACGAGCAGTACTTC.

The chain uses TRBV18 and TRBJ2-3; a possible D gene is TRBD2 (6 bases). This CDR3 contains 13 residues. The V and J ends lost 6 bases and 11 bases respectively, with 18 bases between them. Germline lookup yields CDR1 KGHSH and CDR2 LQKENI. CDR3 sequence reads: CASSPGVGQGQYF. CDR3 DNA: TGTGCCAGCTCCCCGGGGGTAGGACAAGGGCAGTATTTT.

This CDR3 reads CASSASRTHNTEAFF. Written as DNA, the CDR3 is TGTGCCAGCAGCGCTTCGCGGACACACAACACTGAAGCTTTCTTT. V is TRBV9 and J is TRBJ1-1, with a possible D match to TRBD1 (5 bases). Germline V lookup: CDR1 SGDLS, CDR2 YYNGEE. This CDR3 region has 15 residues. V gave up 3 bases and J gave up 2 bases, with 14 bases separating them.

The V and J genes are TRBV7-2 and TRBJ1-1, with TRBD1 matching 9 bases. CDR3 size: 14 residues. Germline CDR1 and CDR2: SGHTA and FQGNSA. The V gene end was trimmed by 5 bases and the J gene end by 4 bases; junction bases not matched to a gene: 5. As DNA, the CDR3 is TGTGCCAGCAGCCCCCAGGACAGGGGCACTGAAGCTTTCTTT. Protein sequence: CASSPQDRGTEAFF. The full variable domain, its missing parts supplied by reference TRBV7-2 and TRBJ1-1, is GAGVSQSPSNKVTEKGKDVELRCDPISGHTALYWYRQSLGQGLEFLIYFQGNSAPDKSGLPSDRFSAERTGGSVSTLTIQRTQQEDSAVYLCASSPQDRGTEAFFGQGTRLTVV.

The genes are TRBV9 and TRBJ1-2; 7 nucleotides align to TRBD1. Germline CDR1 SGDLS, CDR2 YYNGEE. There are 16 residues in the CDR3. V dropped 4 bases and J dropped 2; count of bases not matched to a gene: 11. CDR3 coding DNA: TGTGCCAGCAGCTCGACAACCGGGACAGCCAACTATGGCTACACCTTC. Its protein is CASSSTTGTANYGYTF.

V is TRBV4-1 and J is TRBJ2-1; tentatively, D is TRBD2 (7 bases). Trimming stripped 5 bases from V and 3 bases from J, with 11 bases between. Germline CDR1 and CDR2: MGHRA and YSYEKL. This CDR3 has 14 amino acids. Here the CDR3 reads CASSRGGDYNEQFF. CDR3 nucleotides: TGCGCCAGCAGCAGGGGGGGAGACTACAATGAGCAGTTCTTC.

This chain joins TRBV5-5 and TRBJ1-2; no definite D call. CDR3 length equals 16 residues. Trimming cost V 0 bases and J 1 base, with 13 bases left between them. Germline V gene data show CDR1 as SGHKS and CDR2 as YYEKEE (reference sequence). CDR3 amino acids: CASSLGGNIINYGYTF. The CDR3 nucleotides are TGTGCCAGCAGCTTGGGCGGGAATATCATTAACTATGGCTACACCTTC.

The rearrangement links TRBV19 to TRBJ1-6; no clear D gene. The CDR3 totals 15 residues. Germline V gene data show CDR1 as LNHDA and CDR2 as SQIVND (reference sequence). Trimming pared 7 bases from V and 0 bases from J, leaving 10 bases between. The CDR3 region has the DNA TGTGCCAGTACCGGCGGAAGCTCCTATAATTCACCCCTCCACTTT. It encodes CASTGGSSYNSPLHF.

The rearrangement links TRBV6-1 to TRBJ1-6; TRBD1 matches at 12 bases. Trimming took 1 base from V and 1 from J; bases not matched to a gene: 8. CDR3 size: 20 residues. The germline V gene has CDR1 MNHNS and CDR2 SASEGT. As DNA, the CDR3 is TGTGCCAGCAGTGAAGGGCCGGGACAGGGGGCTGGGTCCTATAATTCACCCCTCCACTTT. This sequence encodes CASSEGPGQGAGSYNSPLHF.

This clone is a singleton in its sample. This sequence joins TRBV27 and TRBJ1-4, with 7 nucleotides matching TRBD1. The V gene end was trimmed by 6 bases and the J gene end by 5 bases; junction bases not matched to a gene: 6. CDR3 length: 14 amino acids. Germline lookup yields CDR1 MNHEY and CDR2 SMNVEV (reference sequence). CDR3 DNA: TGTGCCAGCAGACCGGGACAGCTCAATGAAAAACTGTTTTTT. Amino acid sequence: CASRPGQLNEKLFF.

The chain joins TRBV30 to TRBJ1-2; maybe TRBD1 (6 bases). Trimming pared 1 base from V and 1 base from J, leaving 10 bases between. CDR3 length: 14 amino acids. The germline CDR1 and CDR2 sequences are GTSNPN and SVGIG (reference sequence). The CDR3 protein is CAWSETGLNYGYTF. As DNA, the CDR3 is TGTGCCTGGAGTGAGACAGGTCTTAACTATGGCTACACCTTC.